Listed below are T cell receptor beta chains from one sample, sequenced in a study of Graves' ophthalmopathy and Graves' hyperthyroidism. TCRdb used MiXCR to reprocess the multiplex PCR reads, holding one entry per CDR3 protein. The table includes hundreds of thousands of distinct CDR3 sequences, about a fifth detected once. The specimen was peripheral blood. These receptors were collected from a woman younger than 35 with stable Graves' hyperthyroidism. Some clones in this sample may be carry-over from other donors' samples. Both conserved end residues are part of each CDR3. The D gene is left open where the match is weak. Size tells how often a clone was seen (once, few, many) or the class of an expanded clone, and some rows leave it out.

D: -
size: many
V: TRBV7-3
J: TRBJ2-6
CDR3: CASSRYSGTGANVLTF
DNA: TGTGCCAGCAGCCGATATTCGGGGACTGGGGCCAACGTCCTGACTTTC

D: TRBD1
size: -
V: TRBV4-1
J: TRBJ2-7
CDR3: CASSQAPGTGGGEQYF
DNA: TGCGCCAGCAGCCAAGCCCCCGGGACAGGGGGCGGCGAGCAGTACTTC

D: TRBD2
size: many
V: TRBV6-5
J: TRBJ2-7
CDR3: CASSYSGDSDGEQYF
DNA: TGTGCCAGCAGTTATAGCGGGGACTCGGATGGCGAGCAGTACTTC

D: -
size: many
V: TRBV11-2
J: TRBJ1-1
CDR3: CASSLDQGMNTEAFF
DNA: TGTGCCAGCAGCTTAGATCAAGGAATGAACACTGAAGCTTTCTTT

D: TRBD1
size: few
V: TRBV18
J: TRBJ1-2
CDR3: CASSRVWDRESGYTF
DNA: TGTGCCAGCTCCCGTGTGTGGGACAGGGAGTCAGGCTACACCTTC

D: TRBD2
size: -
V: TRBV7-9
J: TRBJ2-7
CDR3: CASSVRRGRANEQYF
DNA: TGTGCCAGCAGCGTTAGGCGCGGGAGGGCCAACGAGCAGTACTTC

D: -
size: many
V: TRBV20-1
J: TRBJ2-7
CDR3: CSASRITGSYEQYF
DNA: TGCAGTGCTAGCCGGATTACCGGGTCCTACGAGCAGTACTTC

D: -
size: few
V: TRBV11-2
J: TRBJ2-5
CDR3: CASSLAGQETKYF
DNA: TGTGCCAGCAGCTTAGCGGGTCAAGAGACCAAGTACTTC

D: -
size: many
V: TRBV7-3
J: TRBJ2-2
CDR3: CASSLFAGELFF
DNA: TGTGCCAGCAGCTTATTCGCTGGGGAGCTGTTTTTT

D: TRBD1
size: many
V: TRBV7-8
J: TRBJ2-5
CDR3: CASSPVGTGLSQQYF
DNA: TGTGCCAGCAGCCCCGTGGGGACAGGGTTGTCTCAGCAGTACTTC

D: -
size: -
V: TRBV7-2
J: TRBJ2-2
CDR3: CASSWELGELFF
DNA: TGTGCCAGCAGCTGGGAGCTGGGGGAGCTGTTTTTT

D: TRBD2
size: -
V: TRBV10-3
J: TRBJ2-7
CDR3: CALSSPSGRRSYEQYF
DNA: TGTGCCCTCAGTAGTCCTAGCGGGAGACGCTCCTACGAGCAGTACTTC

D: TRBD1
size: many
V: TRBV12-3/TRBV12-4
J: TRBJ1-1
CDR3: CASSSSSTGDTEAFF
DNA: TGTGCCAGCAGTTCATCGTCGACAGGGGACACTGAAGCTTTCTTT

D: -
size: many
V: TRBV6-1
J: TRBJ2-7
CDR3: CASRQGFDEQYF
DNA: TGTGCCAGCAGACAGGGTTTCGACGAGCAGTACTTC

D: -
size: many
V: TRBV28
J: TRBJ1-1
CDR3: CASSLSQRPPNTEAFF
DNA: TGTGCCAGCAGTTTATCCCAGAGACCCCCGAACACTGAAGCTTTCTTT

D: TRBD1
size: many
V: TRBV6-5
J: TRBJ2-7
CDR3: CASSYKMPGQGRGEQYF
DNA: TGTGCCAGCAGTTACAAAATGCCGGGACAGGGGAGGGGAGAGCAGTACTTC

D: -
size: many
V: TRBV5-1
J: TRBJ1-2
CDR3: CASSRESPGTSYGYTF
DNA: TGCGCCAGCAGCCGTGAATCCCCCGGGACAAGCTATGGCTACACCTTC

D: -
size: many
V: TRBV4-1
J: TRBJ2-7
CDR3: CASRGLKYEQYF
DNA: TGCGCCAGCAGAGGCTTAAAATACGAGCAGTACTTC

D: TRBD2
size: many
V: TRBV7-9
J: TRBJ2-7
CDR3: CASSRTGTSAEQYF
DNA: TGTGCCAGCAGCCGCACCGGGACTAGCGCAGAGCAGTACTTC

D: -
size: many
V: TRBV28
J: TRBJ2-7
CDR3: CASTGTPTYEQYF
DNA: TGTGCCAGCACCGGGACACCGACCTACGAGCAGTACTTC

D: TRBD2
size: many
V: TRBV6-2/TRBV6-3
J: TRBJ2-3
CDR3: CASSLGLAPRVDTQYF
DNA: TGTGCCAGCAGCCTGGGACTAGCGCCGAGGGTAGATACGCAGTATTTT

D: TRBD2
size: many
V: TRBV9
J: TRBJ2-5
CDR3: CASSPSGGPNRLETQYF
DNA: TGTGCCAGCAGCCCGAGCGGGGGGCCGAATCGCTTGGAGACCCAGTACTTC

D: -
size: -
V: TRBV4-1
J: TRBJ1-1
CDR3: CASSQESTEAFF
DNA: TGCGCCAGCAGCCAAGAAAGCACTGAAGCTTTCTTT

D: -
size: many
V: TRBV7-9
J: TRBJ2-7
CDR3: CASSPRTDSSYEQYF
DNA: TGTGCCAGCAGCCCAAGGACGGATAGCTCCTACGAGCAGTACTTC

D: -
size: -
V: TRBV15
J: TRBJ1-2
CDR3: CATSRSGSADYYGYTF
DNA: TGTGCCACCAGCAGAAGTGGGTCAGCTGATTACTATGGCTACACCTTC

D: -
size: -
V: TRBV20-1
J: TRBJ1-1
CDR3: CSANLQPDTEAFF
DNA: TGCAGTGCGAACCTACAGCCGGACACTGAAGCTTTCTTT

D: -
size: many
V: TRBV2
J: TRBJ1-1
CDR3: CASRRGYATEAFF
DNA: TGTGCCAGCAGAAGGGGGTATGCGACTGAAGCTTTCTTT

D: TRBD2
size: many
V: TRBV20-1
J: TRBJ2-7
CDR3: CSAREGRVRRSHEQYF
DNA: TGCAGTGCTAGAGAAGGGAGGGTCCGGAGATCTCACGAGCAGTACTTC

D: -
size: many
V: TRBV12-3/TRBV12-4
J: TRBJ2-2
CDR3: CASSPGNTGELFF
DNA: TGTGCCAGCAGCCCAGGGAACACCGGGGAGCTGTTTTTT

D: -
size: many
V: TRBV12-3/TRBV12-4
J: TRBJ1-1
CDR3: CASSLTDKNTEAFF
DNA: TGTGCCAGCAGTTTGACAGACAAGAACACTGAAGCTTTCTTT

D: TRBD2
size: few
V: TRBV6-1
J: TRBJ2-5
CDR3: CASRADGGRETQYF
DNA: TGTGCCAGCAGGGCCGACGGGGGGAGAGAGACCCAGTACTTC

D: -
size: many
V: TRBV28
J: TRBJ1-5
CDR3: CASSLGQGYGQPQHF
DNA: TGTGCCAGCAGCCTAGGTCAGGGATACGGTCAGCCCCAGCATTTT

D: -
size: many
V: TRBV6-5
J: TRBJ2-7
CDR3: CASRPQDISHEQYF
DNA: TGTGCCAGCAGGCCCCAGGATATAAGCCACGAGCAGTACTTC

D: -
size: -
V: TRBV9
J: TRBJ1-2
CDR3: CASSVRARDGLYGYTF
DNA: TGTGCCAGCAGCGTACGAGCGAGGGACGGCCTCTATGGCTACACCTTC

D: TRBD2
size: many
V: TRBV11-2
J: TRBJ2-5
CDR3: CASSLVASGKETQYF
DNA: TGTGCCAGCAGCTTAGTGGCTAGCGGAAAAGAGACCCAGTACTTC